This TCR beta chain comes out of a study of T-cell memory formation after mild COVID-19. Study as a whole: Clusters of TCRs were largely donor specific. Overall study results and limits: Clones that contracted from day 15 to 85 were balanced CD4/CD8, while later expanders leaned CD4+. Within pre-infection memory, some responding clones were found, suggesting cross-reactive memory joined.

TCR alpha and TCR beta cDNA libraries carrying sample barcodes and UMIs were produced by 5'RACE using constant-segment primers. TCRdb reanalysed the 5' RACE reads using MiXCR and keeps one entry per CDR3 protein. The repertoire holds around 250,000 distinct CDR3 sequences, with approximately 15% as singletons. Trimming removed 2 bases from V and 4 bases from J, with 9 bases in between. The CDR3 contains 15 residues. Germline CDR1 is MNHEY and CDR2 is SMNVEV (reference sequence). This clonotype was seen many times. Its matching antigen is unknown. Material: PBMCs or a T cell subset sorted from them (not recorded which). The rearrangement uses TRBV27 and TRBJ2-6; no clear D gene. The sequence was obtained from an adult woman who had mild COVID-19 (a few samples of this study predate the infection). Cell type and time point are not known. The CDR3 is CASSLRLVGANVLTF. The CDR3 DNA sequence: TGTGCCAGCAGTTTAAGGCTAGTAGGGGCCAACGTCCTGACTTTC.